The 27 T cell receptor beta chains listed next were all sequenced from one sample in a study of T-cell reconstitution after alpha-beta-depleted transplantation in children (dated by TCRdb to between 2015 and 2016). The library relied on PCR. Sequencing took place on an Illumina HiSeq 2500. To normalize quantification of the TCRbeta repertoire, the TCR libraries were built with molecular barcoding that relied on unique molecular identifiers. The public reads were reprocessed in TCRdb via fastp at Q25 and MiXCR, keeping in-frame beta chains. Records with the same CDR3 protein are collapsed into one entry carrying the most frequent genes and DNA. Present in this sample are approximately 99,000 distinct CDR3 sequences, approximately 6.9% of which were seen just once. Roughly 24% of the sample is taken by the ten largest. Explained via the paper, the treatment or condition label denotes: allogeneic hematopoietic cell transplantation with graft depleted of TCRalphabeta T cells and CD19 B cells.

The material was PBMCs, mostly from graft donor cells, obtained 360 days after TCRalphabeta/CD19-depleted stem cell transplant. The receptors were gathered from a male patient aged 2-15 years who had a stem cell transplant for acute lymphoblastic leukemia, so the T cells may come from the graft donor.

This clonotype has a count of ten or more. V gene TRBV4-2 combines with J gene TRBJ2-1; 7 nucleotides line up with TRBD2. The germline CDR1 and CDR2 sequences are LGHNA and YNFKEQ. Losses at the gene ends were 0 bases for V and 6 bases for J; bases not matched to a gene: 5. The CDR3 contains 15 residues. The CDR3 DNA reads TGTGCCAGCAGCCAAGAATTGACGGGGGGCAATGAGCAGTTCTTC. Its protein product is CASSQELTGGNEQFF.

In this sample, this clonotype turned up many times. This chain links TRBV9 with TRBJ1-2; D might be TRBD1 (5 bases). V lost 0 bases to trimming and J lost 8 bases, with 11 bases between them. The germline V gene has CDR1 SGDLS and CDR2 YYNGEE. CDR3 size: 13 residues. The CDR3 DNA sequence: TGTGCCAGCAGCGTAGCTGGGGGGGACGGCTACACCTTC. It codes for CASSVAGGDGYTF.

This clonotype turned up a few times. The chain joins TRBV10-3 to TRBJ2-6, with a weak D call TRBD1 (5 bases). The V gene's germline CDR1 is ENHRY and CDR2 SYGVKD. There are 17 residues in the CDR3. Deletions cut 1 base from V and 4 bases from J, with 14 bases between. CDR3 sequence (DNA): TGTGCCATCAGTGAGTGGGGCCGCCGGGCCGGGGCCAACGTCCTGACTTTC. As protein: CAISEWGRRAGANVLTF.

This clonotype has at least ten counts. The chain carries TRBV25-1 and TRBJ2-3; D remains ambiguous. The V end lost 3 bases, the J end lost 2 bases, and 12 bases lay between the germline ends. The length of the CDR3 is 15 residues. From germline, CDR1 is MGHDK and CDR2 SYGVNS. CDR3 region: CASSELTKATDTQYF. CDR3 DNA: TGTGCCAGCAGTGAGCTCACTAAAGCCACAGATACGCAGTATTTT.

This clonotype was recorded at least ten times. The V call is TRBV29-1, the J call TRBJ1-1; D possibly corresponds to TRBD1 (6 bases). V shed 5 bases and J shed 2 bases, with 15 bases lying between them. Germline values: CDR1 SQVTM, CDR2 ANQGSEA. This CDR3 spans 14 amino acids. The CDR3 sequence: CSVPLYRDNTEAFF. The CDR3 DNA reads as TGCAGCGTTCCCCTTTACAGGGATAACACTGAAGCTTTCTTT.

This clonotype was counted a few times. The V and J genes are TRBV7-6 and TRBJ2-3; 9 bases match TRBD2. Trimming took 1 base from V and 3 from J; bases not matched to a gene: 5. CDR3 size: 16 residues. Germline CDR1 SGHVS, CDR2 FNYEAQ. DNA of the CDR3: TGTGCCAGCAGCTTAGTGGGCGGGAGGGTTACAGATACGCAGTATTTT. Protein: CASSLVGGRVTDTQYF.

This sequence joins TRBV28 and TRBJ2-3; possible D gene TRBD2, 5 bases. This CDR3 region has 15 residues. The germline gives CDR1 MDHEN, CDR2 SYDVKM. The ends were cut back, 7 bases at V and 0 bases at J, with 14 bases in the middle. CDR3 DNA sequence: TGTGCCAGCATGCGGAGGAGATCTAGCACAGATACGCAGTATTTT. It yields the protein CASMRRRSSTDTQYF.

This clonotype was counted ten times or more. The chain uses TRBV6-5 and TRBJ2-1, with a weak D call TRBD1 (6 bases). V shed 0 bases and J shed 1 base, with 7 bases lying between them. CDR1 and CDR2 (germline): MNHEY, SVGAGI. CDR3 length: 15 amino acids. CDR3 sequence reads: CASSYSTGSYNEQFF. The CDR3 nucleotides read TGTGCCAGCAGTTACTCTACAGGGTCCTACAATGAGCAGTTCTTC.

This clonotype has more than one count but fewer than ten. The chain employs TRBV14 and TRBJ2-5; unclear D gene. The CDR3 totals 13 residues. Per germline, CDR1 SGHDN and CDR2 FVKESK. Trimming removed 3 bases at V and 5 bases at J, with 10 bases between. CDR3 DNA: TGTGCCAGCAGCCAGAGGTTGTGGGAGACCCAGTACTTC. Its protein is CASSQRLWETQYF.

The V call is TRBV5-1, the J call TRBJ2-2; D uncertain. Germline V CDR1 and CDR2: SGHRS, YFSETQ. The CDR3 extends over 13 amino acids. Trimming cost V 3 bases and J 4 bases, with 7 bases left between them. In DNA form, the CDR3 reads TGCGCCAGCAGCTCCAGTGGCACCGGGGAGCTGTTTTTT. Translating gives CASSSSGTGELFF.

This clonotype was recorded many times. The genes are TRBV13 and TRBJ1-2; D is unresolved. The CDR3 has 15 amino acids. Trimming shortened V by 4 bases and J by 3 bases, and 15 bases separated the two germline ends. The germline V gene has CDR1 PRHDT and CDR2 FYEKMQ (reference sequence). For the CDR3, the DNA is TGTGCCAGCAGCTCCTTCGACTTGCCCCACTATGGCTACACCTTC. This codes for CASSSFDLPHYGYTF.

This clonotype was counted many times. This chain connects TRBV10-3 to TRBJ1-1; tentative D call: TRBD1 (6 bases). Germline-derived CDR1 and CDR2 are ENHRY and SYGVKD. The CDR3 runs 15 residues. Trimming stripped 1 base from V and 1 base from J, with 10 bases between. This chain's CDR3 is CAISELRGGNTEAFF. DNA for the CDR3: TGTGCCATCAGTGAGTTAAGAGGGGGGAACACTGAAGCTTTCTTT.

This clonotype came up many times. This chain links TRBV12-3 or TRBV12-4 with TRBJ2-3, with 7 positions matching TRBD1. Trimming removed 3 bases from V and 5 bases from J; junction bases left unmatched: 8. The CDR3 totals 15 residues. The CDR3 sequence: CASSFRTGPLDTQYF. As DNA, the CDR3 is TGTGCCAGCAGTTTTAGGACAGGCCCATTAGATACGCAGTATTTT.

At least ten counts were recorded for this clonotype. V and J are TRBV29-1 and TRBJ2-5; TRBD2 might be the D (5 bases). The CDR3 contains 12 residues. Germline V gene data show CDR1 as SQVTM and CDR2 as ANQGSEA. Trimming took 2 bases from V and 1 from J, leaving 5 bases between them. The CDR3 DNA sequence: TGCAGCGTTGAAAGCGGCCAAGAGACCCAGTACTTC. Its protein product is CSVESGQETQYF.

Regarding this clonotype: A much larger clone differs from this one at a single base, so this may be a read error. V is TRBV7-9 and J is TRBJ2-3, with TRBD2 as a possible D gene (5 bases). The germline V gene has CDR1 SEHNR and CDR2 FQNEAQ (reference sequence). The CDR3 has 16 residues. CDR3 coding DNA: TGTGACAGCAGCTCGTACGTCGGGATCAGCACCGATACGCAGTATTTT. Translating it yields CDSSSYVGISTDTQYF.

This sequence joins TRBV4-2 and TRBJ1-5, with TRBD1 as a possible D gene (6 bases). Trimming stripped 2 bases from V and 1 base from J, with 15 bases between. The CDR3 covers 17 residues. Germline V gives CDR1 LGHNA, CDR2 YNFKEQ. The DNA of the CDR3 is TGTGCCAGCAGCCAATCGGGAACAGGGTTAAGCAATCAGCCCCAGCATTTT. It codes for CASSQSGTGLSNQPQHF.

In this sample, this clonotype turned up many times. Its ends do not fully match the called genes, so a read error is possible. Here the CDR3 DNA reads TGTGCCAGCAGCCCGACAGGGGATCAGGCCCAGCATTTT. As protein: CASSPTGDQAQHF. This chain uses TRBV7-8 with TRBJ1-5; 8 bases are a match to TRBD1. This CDR3 contains 13 residues. The germline gives CDR1 SGHVS, CDR2 FQNEAQ.

The chain recombines TRBV5-6 with TRBJ1-6; D ambiguous. The V and J ends lost 3 bases and 13 bases respectively, with 20 bases between them. In germline, CDR1 is SGHDT, CDR2 YYEEEE. CDR3 length: 15 amino acids. CDR3 amino acids: CASSSTEQRPRPLHF. CDR3 nucleotides: TGTGCCAGCAGCTCGACCGAACAAAGACCGCGCCCCCTCCACTTT.

This clonotype was counted ten times or more. The V gene is TRBV4-3, the J gene TRBJ2-3; D gene uncertain. The CDR3 extends over 17 amino acids. Germline V lookup: CDR1 LGHNA, CDR2 YSLEER. Trimming stripped 0 bases from V and 0 bases from J, with 13 bases between. This chain's CDR3 is CASSQDPPDASTDTQYF. CDR3 in DNA: TGCGCCAGCAGCCAAGACCCGCCAGATGCGAGCACAGATACGCAGTATTTT.

This clonotype was picked up many times. This rearrangement joins TRBV12-3 or TRBV12-4 to TRBJ2-3; D is undetermined. This CDR3 is 15 amino acids long. V lost 6 bases and J 0 bases, leaving 13 bases between the germline ends. This CDR3 reads CASSSHATSTDTQYF. The CDR3 DNA is TGTGCCAGCAGCTCACATGCCACTAGCACAGATACGCAGTATTTT.

This clonotype came up a few times. The rearrangement joins TRBV20-1 to TRBJ2-1; D uncertain. This CDR3 contains 12 residues. The V and J ends lost 7 bases and 2 bases respectively, with 9 bases between them. The V gene's germline CDR1 is DFQATT and CDR2 SNEGSKA (reference sequence). The DNA for the CDR3 is TGCAGTGTCCCGACTGCCTACAATGAGCAGTTCTTC. Protein sequence: CSVPTAYNEQFF.

This clonotype was seen at least ten times. The chain couples TRBV4-3 to TRBJ2-7, with 10 positions matching TRBD2. CDR1 and CDR2 (germline): LGHNA, YSLEER. Trimming cost V 5 bases and J 0 bases; bases outside gene matches: 4. The CDR3 spans 15 residues. The CDR3 protein is CASSATSGTSYEQYF. CDR3 nucleotide sequence: TGCGCCAGCAGCGCCACTAGCGGGACCTCCTACGAGCAGTACTTC.

This clonotype was seen more than once but under ten times. This chain connects TRBV9 to TRBJ2-1; D may match TRBD1 or TRBD2 (5 bases each). This CDR3 spans 15 amino acids. V was cut by 0 bases and J by 5 bases, with 12 bases left in between. Germline values: CDR1 SGDLS, CDR2 YYNGEE. CDR3 DNA sequence: TGTGCCAGCAGCGTAGACGGGGCCCCCCACAATGAGCAGTTCTTC. It codes for CASSVDGAPHNEQFF.

At least ten counts were recorded for this clonotype. This sequence joins TRBV29-1 and TRBJ1-2; no firm D call. The CDR3 length is 15 residues. V was pared by 6 bases and J by 3 bases, with 20 bases between. Per germline, CDR1 SQVTM and CDR2 ANQGSEA. The CDR3 coding sequence is TGCAGCGTCTGGACTCAATCCGCCCCCTACTATGGCTACACCTTC. It specifies CSVWTQSAPYYGYTF.

Ten or more counts support this clonotype. The CDR3 bases are TGCAGTGCTAGTCTCACGGTCTCTGGAAACACCATATATTTT. Translated, it gives CSASLTVSGNTIYF. The chain couples TRBV20-1 to TRBJ1-3; D is undetermined. The V gene lost 3 bases and the J gene lost 0 bases, with 9 bases spanning the gap. Germline V CDR1 and CDR2: DFQATT, SNEGSKA (reference sequence). The CDR3 spans 14 residues.

The rearrangement links TRBV9 to TRBJ2-2; 8 nucleotides match TRBD1. This CDR3 is 17 amino acids long. Germline CDR1 reads SGDLS; CDR2 reads YYNGEE. Germline trimming cut 3 bases from V and 0 bases from J; bases unmatched to any gene: 7. CDR3: CASSASWDRSNTGELFF. The CDR3 DNA follows: TGTGCCAGCAGCGCATCCTGGGACAGGTCGAACACCGGGGAGCTGTTTTTT.

There are many counts of this clonotype. The chain recombines TRBV27 with TRBJ2-5, with no clear D. CDR3 size: 14 residues. V gave up 4 bases and J gave up 5 bases, with 14 bases separating them. Germline V gives CDR1 MNHEY, CDR2 SMNVEV (reference sequence). The CDR3 nucleotides read TGTGCCAGCAGTTCCTCCAGCCCTGGGGAGACCCAGTACTTC. Its translation: CASSSSSPGETQYF.